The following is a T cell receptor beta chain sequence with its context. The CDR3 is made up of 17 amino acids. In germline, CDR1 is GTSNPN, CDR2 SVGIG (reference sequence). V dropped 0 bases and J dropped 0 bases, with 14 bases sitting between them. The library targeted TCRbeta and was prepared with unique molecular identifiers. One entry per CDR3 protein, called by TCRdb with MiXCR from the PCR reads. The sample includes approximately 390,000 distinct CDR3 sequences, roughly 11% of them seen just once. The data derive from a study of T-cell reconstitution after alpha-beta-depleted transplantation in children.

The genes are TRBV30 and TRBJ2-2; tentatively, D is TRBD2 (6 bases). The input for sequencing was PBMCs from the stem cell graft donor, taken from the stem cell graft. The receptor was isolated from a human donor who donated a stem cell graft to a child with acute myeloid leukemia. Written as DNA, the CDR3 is TGTGCCTGGAGTGTAAGTGTTGGCGGGACGAACACCGGGGAGCTGTTTTTT. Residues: CAWSVSVGGTNTGELFF.